The 4 T cell receptor beta chains below were found in one sample sequenced in a study of cytomegalovirus exposure and HLA in healthy donors. Both 60 Vbeta primers and 13 Jbeta primers went into the PCR. Clones were read by immunoSEQ multiplex PCR, and TCRdb kept only the in-frame ones, dropping some. Altogether about 89,000 clones are present, about 89% being singletons, with the ten largest covering over 8.5%. Input material: PBMCs. The receptors shown here come from a man aged 25-40 years in good health and CMV-seropositive.

The chain employs TRBV6-5 and TRBJ2-5; 8 nucleotides match TRBD1. TRBJ2-7 explains the end of the DNA better; the J call may be wrong. CDR1 is MNHEY and CDR2 is SVGAGI in the germline V gene. This CDR3 spans 15 amino acids. The CDR3 DNA reads TGTGCCAGCAGTTACAACGACAGGGGAACCTACGAGCAGTACTTC. It encodes CASSYNDRGTYEQYF.

A single count supports this clone. The chain combines TRBV5-1 with TRBJ2-1; TRBD1 matches 7 bases. The V and J ends lost 4 bases and 2 bases, in that order; junction bases with no gene match: 3. Looked up from germline, CDR1 is SGHRS and CDR2 is YFSETQ. The CDR3 has 14 amino acids. CDR3 amino acids: CASSPTGAYNEQFF. The CDR3 nucleotides read TGCGCCAGCAGCCCAACAGGGGCCTACAATGAGCAGTTCTTC.

V and J are TRBV10-3 and TRBJ1-4; a possible D gene is TRBD1 (5 bases). Germline CDR1 is ENHRY and CDR2 is SYGVKD. The CDR3 is 14 amino acids. The V and J ends lost 10 bases and 1 base respectively, with 13 bases between them. In nucleotides, the CDR3 is TGTGCCACAGGGATCGATAGAACTAATGAAAAACTGTTTTTT. Protein product: CATGIDRTNEKLFF.

The chain carries TRBV9 and TRBJ2-7; 11 nucleotides align to TRBD2. Germline lookup yields CDR1 SGDLS and CDR2 YYNGEE. V gave up 0 bases and J gave up 4 bases; unmatched junction bases: 12. CDR3 length equals 18 residues. CDR3 sequence (DNA): TGTGCCAGCAGCGTAGGCCTTGGAATAGCGGGAGGGCGTTACGAGCAGTACTTC. It is translated as CASSVGLGIAGGRYEQYF.